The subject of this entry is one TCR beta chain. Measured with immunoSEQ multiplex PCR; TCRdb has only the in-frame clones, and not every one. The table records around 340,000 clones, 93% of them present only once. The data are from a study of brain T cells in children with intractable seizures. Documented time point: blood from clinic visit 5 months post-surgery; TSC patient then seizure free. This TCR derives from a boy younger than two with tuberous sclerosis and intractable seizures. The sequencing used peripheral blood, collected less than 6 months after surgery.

The CDR3 region is CASRDSGRSSYEQYF. As DNA, the CDR3 is TGTGCCAGCAGGGATAGCGGGCGAAGCTCCTACGAGCAGTACTTC. The chain carries TRBV2 and TRBJ2-7; TRBD2 agrees at 7 bases. This CDR3 spans 15 amino acids. Germline V gene sequence: CDR1 SNHLY, CDR2 FYNNEI. V gave up 6 bases and J gave up 0 bases; unmatched junction bases: 8.